These 10 T cell receptor beta chains came from one sample sequenced in a study of beta chain features in type 1 diabetes. The authors reverse transcribed all of the isolated RNA, so sequencing captured expressed TCRB transcripts. Method: immunoSEQ multiplex PCR; TCRdb's copy keeps in-frame clones and lacks some. The top ten hold 0.65% of the sample, which has 150,000 or so clones, around a tenth seen once. Sequencing was done on a sample of central memory CD4+ T cells from blood. These receptors were collected from a woman aged 40 to 50 in good health.

This clone occurred a few times. The chain carries TRBV6-5 and TRBJ2-1, with 10 bases that match TRBD1. There are 14 residues in the CDR3. CDR1 MNHEY and CDR2 SVGAGI come from the germline V gene. The trim removed 7 bases at V and 3 bases at J, leaving 3 bases unmatched. CDR3 sequence: CASTRDRGYNEQFF. CDR3 coding DNA: TGTGCCAGCACCCGGGACAGGGGCTACAATGAGCAGTTCTTC.

The gene calls are TRBV28 and TRBJ1-1, with D perhaps TRBD1 (5 bases). The germline CDR1 and CDR2 sequences are MDHEN and SYDVKM. Trimming pared 6 bases from V and 1 base from J, leaving 15 bases between. CDR3 size: 15 residues. The CDR3: CASSSTGGGNTEAFF. The CDR3 DNA follows: TGTGCCAGCAGCTCGACGGGGGGAGGGAACACTGAAGCTTTCTTT.

The chain combines TRBV9 with TRBJ1-4; 9 bases are a match to TRBD1. This CDR3 has 18 residues. The V segment lost 4 bases and the J segment 3 bases; nucleotides outside the gene matches: 13. Per the germline V gene, CDR1 is SGDLS and CDR2 is YYNGEE. CDR3 residues: CASSSNRGPVMANEKLFF. CDR3 sequence (DNA): TGTGCCAGCAGCTCCAACAGGGGGCCAGTGATGGCTAATGAAAAACTGTTTTTT.

A few counts support this clone. The chain joins TRBV6-5 to TRBJ2-1, with D unresolved. Trimming shortened V by 6 bases and J by 4 bases, and 10 bases separated the two germline ends. Germline V gene data show CDR1 as MNHEY and CDR2 as SVGAGI. The CDR3 is 13 amino acids. CDR3 residues: CASRRRIYNEQFF. In DNA, the CDR3 is TGTGCCAGCAGGCGGAGAATATACAATGAGCAGTTCTTC.

This clone was counted only a few times. Germline is not matched at one junction end, which may reflect a read error. The chain carries TRBV7-7 and TRBJ2-5; 7 bases fit TRBD2. CDR1 is SSHAT and CDR2 is FNYEAQ in the germline V gene (reference sequence). The CDR3 contains 14 residues. The CDR3 loop is CASSVGRVWETQYF. The CDR3 coding sequence is TGTGCTAGCAGCGTGGGGAGGGTGTGGGAGACCCAGTACTTC.

The chain links TRBV7-2 to TRBJ1-2; TRBD1 is a possible D gene (5 bases). Looked up from germline, CDR1 is SGHTA and CDR2 is FQGNSA. V was pared by 1 base and J by 0 bases, with 12 bases between. This CDR3 is 16 amino acids long. The CDR3 DNA reads as TGTGCCAGCAGCTTAGGGGGGGGGTCCGCTAACTATGGCTACACCTTC. Amino acid sequence: CASSLGGGSANYGYTF.

The chain is built from TRBV7-9 and TRBJ2-4; D may be TRBD1 (5 bases). CDR1 and CDR2 from the germline V gene are SEHNR and FQNEAQ (reference sequence). The V gene lost 5 bases and the J gene lost 1 base, with 15 bases spanning the gap. There are 16 residues in the CDR3. This CDR3 is CASSPPIQGAKNIQYF. DNA for the CDR3: TGTGCCAGCAGCCCACCCATCCAGGGTGCCAAAAACATTCAGTACTTC.

The genes are TRBV7-2 and TRBJ1-2; D perhaps matches TRBD1 (5 bases). Trimming removed 4 bases at V and 6 bases at J, with 12 bases between. The V gene's germline CDR1 is SGHTA and CDR2 FQGNSA. This CDR3 is built from 13 residues. CDR3 in amino acids: CASSWRGADGYTF. CDR3 nucleotide sequence: TGTGCCAGCAGCTGGAGGGGAGCGGATGGCTACACCTTC.

This clone was seen more than once but under ten times. V usage is TRBV2 and J usage is TRBJ2-3, with TRBD1 identical over 9 bases. The trim removed 6 bases at V and 3 bases at J, leaving 7 bases unmatched. Germline V gene sequence: CDR1 SNHLY, CDR2 FYNNEI. The CDR3 totals 15 residues. DNA for the CDR3: TGTGCCAGCAGAGAGGGACAGGGCGGTACAGATACGCAGTATTTT. This translates into CASREGQGGTDTQYF.

The rearrangement links TRBV18 to TRBJ1-5; 10 bases agree with TRBD1. CDR1 is KGHSH and CDR2 is LQKENI in the germline V gene. V was clipped by 3 bases and J by 2 bases; unmatched bases: 4. This CDR3 region has 16 residues. This chain's CDR3 is CASSPSGTGGNQPQHF. DNA for the CDR3: TGTGCCAGCTCACCGTCCGGGACAGGGGGCAATCAGCCCCAGCATTTT. Drawing the rest from reference TRBV18 and TRBJ1-5, the complete variable domain is NAGVMQNPRHLVRRRGQEARLRCSPMKGHSHVYWYRQLPEEGLKFMVYLQKENIIDESGMPKERFSAEFPKEGPSILRIQQVVRGDSAAYFCASSPSGTGGNQPQHFGDGTRLSIL.